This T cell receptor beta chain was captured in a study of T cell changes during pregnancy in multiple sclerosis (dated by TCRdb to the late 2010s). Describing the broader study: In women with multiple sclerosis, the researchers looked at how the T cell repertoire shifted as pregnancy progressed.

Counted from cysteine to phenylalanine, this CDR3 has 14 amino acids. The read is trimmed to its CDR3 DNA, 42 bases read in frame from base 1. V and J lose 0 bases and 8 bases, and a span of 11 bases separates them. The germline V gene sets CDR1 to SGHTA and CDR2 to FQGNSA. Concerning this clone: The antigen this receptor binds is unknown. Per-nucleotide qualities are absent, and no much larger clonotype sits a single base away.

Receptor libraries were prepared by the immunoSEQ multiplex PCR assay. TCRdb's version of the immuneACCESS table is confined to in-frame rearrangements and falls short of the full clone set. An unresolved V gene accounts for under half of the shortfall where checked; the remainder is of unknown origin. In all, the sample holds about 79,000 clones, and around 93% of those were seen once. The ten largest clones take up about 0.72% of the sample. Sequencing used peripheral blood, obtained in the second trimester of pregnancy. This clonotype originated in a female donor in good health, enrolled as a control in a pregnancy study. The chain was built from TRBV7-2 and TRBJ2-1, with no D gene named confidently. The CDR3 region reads CASSLAPVGHEQFF. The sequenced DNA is TGTGCCAGCAGCTTAGCGCCTGTGGGCCATGAGCAGTTCTTC.